What follows are 31 T cell receptor beta chains derived from one specimen sequenced in a study of blood T cells in healthy people across ages. The use of a sample-barcoded 5' primer and a J-beta primer mix characterized a second PCR of about 7 to 12 cycles. TCRdb recomputed calls from the 5' RACE reads with MiXCR, one row per CDR3 protein. This table holds some 790,000 distinct CDR3 sequences, roughly 26% found once. The sample taken for sequencing was blood. The receptor source for this set is an elderly woman in good health.

This clonotype has a count of ten or more. The rearrangement joins TRBV5-1 to TRBJ2-1, with 8 bases fitting TRBD1. Germline V gene lookup returns CDR1 SGHRS and CDR2 YFSETQ. This CDR3 comprises 16 residues. Trimming took 5 bases from V and 6 from J; bases not matched to a gene: 13. DNA of the CDR3: TGCGCCAGCAGATTTTACAGGGGGACAACAACCAATGAGCAGTTCTTC. Amino acid sequence: CASRFYRGTTTNEQFF.

Many counts were recorded for this clonotype. This rearrangement joins TRBV10-3 to TRBJ1-1; D remains unclear. The germline V gene has CDR1 ENHRY and CDR2 SYGVKD. The CDR3 consists of 16 residues. The germline V and J ends were trimmed by 2 bases and 1 base, with 14 bases remaining between them. The CDR3 coding sequence is TGTGCCATCAGTGAGAGCCCCCGGCAGAAGAACACTGAAGCTTTCTTT. This encodes CAISESPRQKNTEAFF.

This clonotype was detected ten times or more. The junction does not match germline at one end; this may be a read error. The chain is built from TRBV6-2 or TRBV6-3 and TRBJ2-6; D may correspond to TRBD1 or TRBD2 (5 bases each). CDR1 MNHEY and CDR2 SVGEGT come from the germline V gene. CDR3 length: 15 amino acids. This CDR3 reads CASGLGALGANVRTF. DNA for the CDR3: TGTGCCAGCGGGCTCGGGGCCCTCGGGGCCAACGTCCGGACTTTC.

With regard to this clonotype: One base away lies a much larger clone, so this may be a sequencing read error. J is TRBJ1-2 and V is TRBV6-5; 10 nucleotides match TRBD1. Per germline, CDR1 MNHEY and CDR2 SVGAGI. This CDR3 has 15 amino acids. The CDR3 DNA sequence: TGTACCAGCAGTACGTTGACAGGGGGCGCTTATGGCTACACCTTC. Its protein product is CTSSTLTGGAYGYTF.

This sequence joins TRBV7-9 and TRBJ2-7; D is perhaps TRBD2 (6 bases). The germline V and J ends were trimmed by 1 base and 7 bases, with 14 bases remaining between them. This CDR3 has 14 residues. Germline-derived CDR1 and CDR2 are SEHNR and FQNEAQ (reference sequence). The CDR3 spells CASSLELAFNEQYF. Written as DNA, the CDR3 is TGTGCCAGCAGCTTAGAACTAGCATTCAATGAGCAGTACTTC.

This clonotype was counted many times. The rearrangement joins TRBV11-3 to TRBJ2-5; 8 nucleotides align to TRBD1. Unmatched junction bases numbered 10, after V lost 5 bases and J lost 2 bases. CDR3 length equals 16 residues. Germline CDR1 reads SGHNT; CDR2 reads YENEEA. CDR3 amino acids: CASSVNYNRGQETQYF. CDR3 DNA: TGTGCCAGCAGCGTCAACTACAACAGGGGGCAAGAGACCCAGTACTTC.

The table lists this clonotype with a count of one. V is TRBV20-1 and J is TRBJ1-1; the D is unclear. CDR3 length: 11 residues. With 2 bases removed from V and 6 bases from J, the gap between germline ends came to 7 bases. Germline loops: CDR1 DFQATT, CDR2 SNEGSKA (reference sequence). In DNA, the CDR3 is TGCAGTGCTAGATCTATCGCTGAAGCTTTCTTT. Encoded protein: CSARSIAEAFF.

The J gene is TRBJ2-1, the V gene TRBV3-1; D call uncertain. The CDR3 runs 14 residues. CDR1 is LGHDT, CDR2 YNNKEL, per germline (reference sequence). Between the trimmed V and J ends, which lost 0 bases and 5 bases, there was a span of 8 bases. This CDR3 is CASSQEAGNNEQFF. CDR3 DNA: TGTGCCAGCAGCCAAGAAGCAGGAAACAATGAGCAGTTCTTC.

The V gene is TRBV28, the J gene TRBJ1-3, with TRBD1 as a possible D gene (5 bases). Between the trimmed V and J ends, which lost 6 bases and 0 bases, there was a span of 12 bases. CDR1 MDHEN and CDR2 SYDVKM come from the germline V gene. The CDR3 has 15 residues. The CDR3 spells CASRPQGYSGNTIYF. CDR3 in DNA: TGTGCCAGCAGGCCCCAGGGATACTCTGGAAACACCATATATTTT.

This chain uses TRBV6-5 with TRBJ2-7, with a tentative D call TRBD2 (5 bases). Germline V gives CDR1 MNHEY, CDR2 SVGAGI. Trimming took 2 bases from V and 7 from J, leaving 15 bases between them. The CDR3 contains 14 residues. CDR3 amino acids: CASSYMPGGGEQYF. The CDR3 bases are TGTGCCAGCAGTTACATGCCGGGCGGCGGGGAGCAGTACTTC.

This clonotype occurred many times. The chain couples TRBV6-2 or TRBV6-3 to TRBJ2-3; D possibly corresponds to TRBD2 (5 bases). Germline values: CDR1 MNHEY, CDR2 SVGEGT. The CDR3 contains 16 residues. Trimming shortened V by 3 bases and J by 1 base, and 14 bases separated the two germline ends. The CDR3 nucleotides are TGTGCCAGCAGTTATAAGGCCCACGGGGGCACAGATACGCAGTATTTT. It translates to CASSYKAHGGTDTQYF.

This clonotype has just a few counts. The V and J genes are TRBV12-3 or TRBV12-4 and TRBJ1-2; TRBD1 might be the D (5 bases). The CDR3 is made up of 12 amino acids. The V gene lost 6 bases and the J gene lost 6 bases, with 11 bases spanning the gap. CDR3: CASRGGVNGYTF. The CDR3 region has the DNA TGTGCCAGCAGGGGGGGGGTAAATGGCTACACCTTC.

This clonotype has at least ten counts. This rearrangement joins TRBV3-1 to TRBJ2-1; weak D call: TRBD2 (5 bases). Germline CDR1 and CDR2: LGHDT and YNNKEL (reference sequence). The CDR3 covers 18 residues. Trimming stripped 0 bases from V and 6 bases from J, with 21 bases between. Here the CDR3 DNA reads TGTGCCAGCAGCCAAGATCTCCACCAGAGAAGGGAGAGCAATGAGCAGTTCTTC. Protein: CASSQDLHQRRESNEQFF.

This clonotype was found a few times. The chain employs TRBV6-4 and TRBJ1-1; tentative D call: TRBD1 (5 bases). Trimming stripped 6 bases from V and 0 bases from J, with 11 bases between. CDR3 size: 14 residues. CDR1 is MRHNA and CDR2 is SNTAGT in the germline V gene. CDR3 amino acids: CASRGGHMNTEAFF. As DNA, the CDR3 is TGTGCCAGCAGAGGAGGACACATGAACACTGAAGCTTTCTTT.

The chain has TRBV27 and TRBJ1-1; maybe TRBD1 (5 bases). Trimming took 4 bases from V and 5 from J, leaving 11 bases between them. The germline V gene encodes CDR1 MNHEY and CDR2 SMNVEV (reference sequence). This CDR3 comprises 13 residues. As DNA, the CDR3 is TGTGCCAGCAGTTGGGGGATCGGGACTGAAGCTTTCTTT. Translation gives CASSWGIGTEAFF.

This clonotype has at least ten counts. The chain carries TRBV5-1 and TRBJ2-5, with D perhaps TRBD1 (6 bases). The CDR3 spans 14 residues. V shed 4 bases and J shed 3 bases, with 13 bases lying between them. Germline lookup yields CDR1 SGHRS and CDR2 YFSETQ. The CDR3 DNA is TGCGCCAGCAGCGCCACAGGGTACGAAGAGACCCAGTACTTC. This gives the protein CASSATGYEETQYF.

There are many counts of this clonotype. V is TRBV7-2 and J is TRBJ2-7; D may correspond to TRBD1 or TRBD2 (6 bases each). The germline gives CDR1 SGHTA, CDR2 FQGNSA. Trimming took off 4 bases at V and 0 bases at J, with 7 bases between the two ends. This CDR3 region has 13 residues. CDR3 DNA: TGTGCCAGCAGCTCGGGGGCCTCCTACGAGCAGTACTTC. It yields the protein CASSSGASYEQYF.

The gene calls are TRBV20-1 and TRBJ1-2, with 7 bases matching TRBD1. CDR1 and CDR2 from the germline V gene are DFQATT and SNEGSKA (reference sequence). The CDR3 has 15 amino acids. V lost 0 bases to trimming and J lost 5 bases; unmatched junction nucleotides: 9. The CDR3 DNA is TGCAGTGCTAGAGATGTGAGGGGGCAAGGGTATGGCTACACCTTC. Its protein product is CSARDVRGQGYGYTF.

The rearrangement links TRBV25-1 to TRBJ2-5; unclear D gene. With the DNA end fitting TRBJ2-7 better, the J assignment may be wrong. Germline lookup yields CDR1 MGHDK and CDR2 SYGVNS. The CDR3 length is 15 residues. The CDR3 spells CASSEYRSVEDEQYF. The CDR3 DNA sequence: TGTGCCAGCAGTGAATACCGCTCAGTTGAAGACGAGCAGTACTTC.

This clonotype was recorded once. Since a much larger clone is just one base distant, this may be a read error. The J gene is TRBJ2-3, the V gene TRBV4-2; the D is unclear. Germline values: CDR1 LGHNA, CDR2 YNFKEQ. The CDR3 has 16 amino acids. The CDR3: CVSSQDTANPRATQYF. DNA for the CDR3: TGTGTCAGCAGCCAAGATACGGCTAACCCTCGTGCTACGCAGTATTTT.

CDR3 protein: CASSFTGANEQYF. CDR3 nucleotides: TGTGCCAGCAGCTTTACAGGGGCGAACGAGCAGTACTTC. The chain links TRBV7-3 to TRBJ2-7; TRBD1 agrees at 7 bases. CDR1 is SGHTA, CDR2 FQGTGA, per germline. There are 13 residues in the CDR3. The J segment lost 5 bases and the V segment lost 3 bases, leaving 4 bases of the junction unmatched.

Concerning this clonotype itself: A much larger clone differs by one base, so this may be a read error. V is TRBV6-2 or TRBV6-3 and J is TRBJ2-7, with D maybe TRBD2 (5 bases). The CDR3 spans 14 residues. Germline values: CDR1 MNHEY, CDR2 SVGEGT. The V end lost 6 bases, the J end lost 12 bases, and 24 bases lay between the germline ends. In DNA form, the CDR3 reads TGTGCCAGCAGGACACTAGGAGCCCCAGAGACCCGGTACTTC. This codes for CASRTLGAPETRYF.

The CDR3 region has the DNA TGTGCCAGCAGCTTAGAAATGTTAAGGACACCTTTGGAGCAGTACTTC. This codes for CASSLEMLRTPLEQYF. V gene TRBV11-2 combines with J gene TRBJ2-7, with a weak D call TRBD1 (5 bases). In germline, CDR1 is SGHAT, CDR2 FQNNGV. The V end was cut by 0 bases, the J end by 7 bases, with 19 bases between. The CDR3 is 16 residues long.

This clonotype has at least ten counts. The J gene is TRBJ2-1, the V gene TRBV20-1, with 12 bases fitting TRBD2. After removal of 4 bases from V and 4 bases from J, the junction contained 2 bases not matched to a gene. Germline CDR1 reads DFQATT; CDR2 reads SNEGSKA (reference sequence). The CDR3 loop spans 14 amino acids. CDR3: CSATLAGGYNEQFF. In nucleotides, the CDR3 is TGCAGTGCTACGCTAGCGGGGGGGTACAATGAGCAGTTCTTC.

This clonotype has a count of ten or more. The V and J genes are TRBV4-1 and TRBJ2-7; weak D call: TRBD1 (6 bases). Per the germline V gene, CDR1 is MGHRA and CDR2 is YSYEKL. CDR3 length equals 16 residues. V lost 4 bases and J 3 bases, leaving 19 bases between the germline ends. DNA for the CDR3: TGCGCCAGCAGCCTCCAAAGTGGGGGCTCTGACTACGAGCAGTACTTC. It encodes CASSLQSGGSDYEQYF.

This clonotype was detected many times. This chain connects TRBV7-2 to TRBJ2-3, with D maybe TRBD1 (5 bases). This CDR3 comprises 14 residues. Germline CDR1 and CDR2: SGHTA and FQGNSA. With 5 bases removed from V and 2 bases from J, the gap between germline ends came to 11 bases. CDR3 in DNA: TGTGCCAGCAGCCAAAGACAGACCACAGATACGCAGTATTTT. The encoded protein is CASSQRQTTDTQYF.

Details on this clonotype: A much larger clone lies one base from this, so it may be a read error. V usage is TRBV7-8 and J usage is TRBJ2-5; maybe TRBD2 (6 bases). There are 15 residues in the CDR3. With 1 base removed from V and 11 bases from J, the gap between germline ends came to 20 bases. CDR1 and CDR2 from the germline V gene are SGHVS and FQNEAQ. This CDR3 is CASSLGRLVGDEQYF. The CDR3 DNA reads TGTGCCAGCAGCTTAGGGCGACTAGTAGGCGATGAGCAGTACTTC.

V usage is TRBV5-1 and J usage is TRBJ2-2; no reliable D call. Germline CDR1 SGHRS, CDR2 YFSETQ. The CDR3 is 15 amino acids. Trimming cost V 4 bases and J 0 bases, with 10 bases left between them. The CDR3: CASSPQTPNTGELFF. The CDR3 DNA reads TGCGCCAGCAGCCCCCAGACCCCGAACACCGGGGAGCTGTTTTTT.

This clonotype has only a few counts. V gene TRBV10-3 combines with J gene TRBJ1-2, with 9 bases lining up with TRBD1. The length of the CDR3 is 14 residues. Germline-derived CDR1 and CDR2 are ENHRY and SYGVKD. The ends lost 5 bases at V and 4 bases at J; junction bases unmatched: 5. The CDR3 loop is CAISSGTGIYGYTF. The DNA for the CDR3 is TGTGCCATCAGTTCCGGGACAGGGATCTATGGCTACACCTTC.

This clonotype was detected ten times or more. The rearrangement links TRBV6-5 to TRBJ2-3, with TRBD2 matching over 13 bases. The germline V gene encodes CDR1 MNHEY and CDR2 SVGAGI. The V and J ends lost 6 bases and 7 bases, in that order; junction bases with no gene match: 10. The CDR3 loop spans 16 amino acids. This chain's CDR3 is CASRSRTSGGANTQYF. The DNA for the CDR3 is TGTGCCAGCAGATCCAGAACTAGCGGGGGGGCGAATACGCAGTATTTT.

J is TRBJ2-1 and V is TRBV7-9; D possibly corresponds to TRBD2 (6 bases). The CDR3 is made up of 14 amino acids. CDR1 and CDR2 (germline): SEHNR, FQNEAQ (reference sequence). Trimming removed 0 bases at V and 10 bases at J, with 13 bases between. The CDR3 loop reads CASSLALGAGEQFF. Written as DNA, the CDR3 is TGTGCCAGCAGCTTAGCGTTAGGGGCGGGGGAGCAGTTCTTC.